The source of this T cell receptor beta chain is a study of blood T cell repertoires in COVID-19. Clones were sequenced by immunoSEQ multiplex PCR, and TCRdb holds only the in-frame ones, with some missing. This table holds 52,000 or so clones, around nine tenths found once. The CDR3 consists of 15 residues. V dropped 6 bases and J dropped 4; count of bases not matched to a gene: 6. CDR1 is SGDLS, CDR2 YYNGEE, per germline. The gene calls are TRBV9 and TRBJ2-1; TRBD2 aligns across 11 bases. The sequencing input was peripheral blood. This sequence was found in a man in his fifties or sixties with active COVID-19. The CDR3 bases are TGTGCCAGCAATATAGCGGGAGGGCCGTACAATGAGCAGTTCTTC. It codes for CASNIAGGPYNEQFF.